This TCR beta chain was sequenced during a study of control samples from healthy donors and cancer patients. Assay: immunoSEQ multiplex PCR; the TCRdb copy retains only in-frame clones and omits some. The profile shows approximately 68,000 clones, approximately 86% of them singletons. Trimming removed 5 bases from V and 4 bases from J, with 9 bases in between. There are 13 residues in the CDR3. From germline, CDR1 is SEHNR and CDR2 FQNEAQ (reference sequence). The clonotype originates from a man in his sixties in good health. The sample was blood. The rearrangement joins TRBV7-9 to TRBJ1-5; D not certain. CDR3 sequence: CASSSDRNQPQHF. CDR3 nucleotide sequence: TGTGCCAGCAGCAGTGACCGTAATCAGCCCCAGCATTTT.